The entry below describes one T cell receptor (beta chain). The antigen remains undetermined. This sample is part of a study of brain metastases from non-small cell lung cancer. This CDR3 contains 13 residues. In germline, CDR1 is SEHNR, CDR2 FQNEAQ (reference sequence). Trimming shortened V by 7 bases and J by 2 bases, and 11 bases separated the two germline ends. Study-wide results and caveats: T-cell clones appeared expanded in nearly 65% of brain metastases relative to matched primary tumors. Metastases had sparse T cells but largely shared repertoires with primaries.

Using immunoSEQ multiplex PCR, the repertoire was profiled, and TCRdb retains in-frame clones only, with some absent. Of over 12,000 clones detected, around 86% appear once; the ten largest clones hold 6% to 9%. The V gene is TRBV7-9, the J gene TRBJ1-2; tentatively, D is TRBD1 (6 bases). Sample: primary lung tumor tissue. The source is a donor aged 40 or older with non-small cell lung cancer. CDR3 nucleotides: TGTGCCAGCACCTTCGACAGGAACTATGGCTACACCTTC. This codes for CASTFDRNYGYTF.